Below, one T cell receptor (beta chain) is given with its context. Its target is unknown. This sample was included in a study of cytomegalovirus exposure and HLA in healthy donors. Study-wide points: Clusters of TCRs from the first cohort tended to co-occur in the 100 to 150 validation repertoires (as a later analysis found). Investigators reported about 160 TCR beta chains as tied to cytomegalovirus.

Separation from the roughly 600-subject first cohort characterized the roughly 110-subject validation cohort, to which the donors belonged. V was trimmed by 5 bases and J by 2 bases, leaving 19 bases between them. The CDR3 consists of 17 residues. The germline gives CDR1 SGHTA, CDR2 FQGTGA. Profiled with immunoSEQ multiplex PCR; TCRdb holds only in-frame clones, not every one. The data show roughly 75,000 clones, 94% seen once. The receptor was derived from a woman aged 18-29 years in good health and CMV-seronegative. This chain links TRBV7-3 with TRBJ2-1; possibly TRBD2 for D (5 bases). Sequencing input: PBMCs. The CDR3 DNA reads as TGTGCCAGCAGCCCCGGTGGTGGACTGGCCGCCTACAATGAGCAGTTCTTC. Translating it yields CASSPGGGLAAYNEQFF. The full variable domain, in which reference TRBV7-3 and TRBJ2-1 provide the parts outside the CDR3, is GAGVSQTPSNKVTEKGKYVELRCDPISGHTALYWYRQSLGQGPEFLIYFQGTGAADDSGLPNDRFFAVRPEGSVSTLKIQRTERGDSAVYLCASSPGGGLAAYNEQFFGPGTRLTVL.